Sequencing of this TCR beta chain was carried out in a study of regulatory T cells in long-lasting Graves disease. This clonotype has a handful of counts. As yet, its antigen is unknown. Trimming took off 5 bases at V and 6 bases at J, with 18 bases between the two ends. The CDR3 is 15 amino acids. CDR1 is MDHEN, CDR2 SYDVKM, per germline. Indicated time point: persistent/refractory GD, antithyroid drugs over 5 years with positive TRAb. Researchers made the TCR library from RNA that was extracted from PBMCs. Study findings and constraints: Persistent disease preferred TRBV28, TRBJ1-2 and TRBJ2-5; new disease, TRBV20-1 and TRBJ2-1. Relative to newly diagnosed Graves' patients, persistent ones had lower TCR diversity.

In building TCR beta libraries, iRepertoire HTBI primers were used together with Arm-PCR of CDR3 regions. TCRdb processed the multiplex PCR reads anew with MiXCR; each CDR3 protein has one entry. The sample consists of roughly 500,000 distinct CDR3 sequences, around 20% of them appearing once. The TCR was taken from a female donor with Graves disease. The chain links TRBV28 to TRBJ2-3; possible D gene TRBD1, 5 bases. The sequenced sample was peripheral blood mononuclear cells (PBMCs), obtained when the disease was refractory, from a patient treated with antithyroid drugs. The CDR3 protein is CASSDVMYPGDTQYF. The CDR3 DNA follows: TGTGCCAGCAGTGATGTGATGTACCCAGGGGATACGCAGTATTTT.